This record concerns one TCR beta chain sequence. This sample was taken from a study of blood T cell repertoires in COVID-19. Study at large: Nucleic acid was either cDNA or gDNA, and it came from T cells, B-cell-depleted T cells, or PBMCs.

In the authors' workflow: By means of reference gene primer amplification, nucleated cell counts were estimated. Some clones are missing from TCRdb's copy, which holds only in-frame ones; the method was immunoSEQ multiplex PCR. That table supplies the V and J calls and clone size; D and trimming were determined from the DNA. The sample records some 330,000 clones, roughly 88% being singletons. Germline trimming cut 3 bases from V and 2 bases from J; bases unmatched to any gene: 6. CDR1 and CDR2 from the germline V gene are KGHSH and LQKENI. The CDR3 extends over 15 amino acids. The TCR originated in a woman between 45 and 65 years old with active or convalescent COVID-19. The genes are TRBV18 and TRBJ2-7; TRBD2 aligns across 8 bases. The sequencing sample was made of peripheral blood. The CDR3 coding sequence is TGTGCCAGCTCACCTGGCCGGGAGGGCACCTACGAGCAGTACTTC. This sequence encodes CASSPGREGTYEQYF.